Sequencing of this T cell receptor beta chain was carried out in a study of shared clonotypes between healthy human individuals. The assay was immunoSEQ multiplex PCR, and TCRdb's table has in-frame clones only and misses some. The sample lists a few million clones; roughly 93% were seen once. Positively selected for CCR7, the CD45RO-negative cells used as naive CD8 cells excluded terminally differentiated effector memory CD45RA+ cells. Germline values: CDR1 MNHEY, CDR2 SMNVEV (reference sequence). The CDR3 is 13 residues long. With 2 bases removed from V and 2 bases from J, the gap between germline ends came to 5 bases. Concerning this clone: Other DNA sequences in this specimen translate into the identical CDR3.

Sequencing was done on a sample of naive CD8+ T cells from PBMCs. This rearrangement joins TRBV27 to TRBJ2-3; unclear D gene. The sequence came from a man aged 18 to 35 in good health. Some clones in this sample may be carry-over from other donors' samples. Here the CDR3 DNA reads TGTGCCAGCAGTTTACTTCTCACAGATACGCAGTATTTT. Protein product: CASSLLLTDTQYF.